Each of the 22 T cell receptor beta chains below was sequenced from the same sample in a study of blood T cell repertoires in COVID-19. Repertoires were generated with immunoSEQ multiplex PCR, while TCRdb's copy carries only in-frame clones and drops some. This sample has 100,000 to 150,000 clones, with around 74% found just once. The sample consisted of peripheral blood. These receptors all stem from an elderly man with COVID-19, enrolled during active disease.

The V gene is TRBV11-2, the J gene TRBJ2-7, with 10 bases fitting TRBD2. V was pared by 2 bases and J by 4 bases, with 5 bases of the junction left unmatched. The V gene's germline CDR1 is SGHAT and CDR2 FQNNGV. The CDR3 runs to 15 residues. CDR3 nucleotides: TGTGCCAGCAGCTTATGGCTAGCGGGAGAGTACGAGCAGTACTTC. The encoded protein is CASSLWLAGEYEQYF.

V gene TRBV9 combines with J gene TRBJ1-2; 7 bases are a match to TRBD1. Germline CDR1 and CDR2: SGDLS and YYNGEE. The CDR3 has 15 amino acids. J gave up 8 bases and V 3 bases, and 13 bases lay outside the gene matches. The CDR3 protein is CASSAGTDPRRGYTF. The CDR3, as DNA: TGTGCCAGCAGCGCCGGGACAGATCCAAGGAGGGGCTACACCTTC.

The CDR3 protein is CASSPRDSGLYEQYF. The DNA of the CDR3 is TGTGCCAGCTCACCACGTGATAGCGGCCTCTACGAGCAGTACTTC. The rearrangement joins TRBV18 to TRBJ2-7; D may be TRBD2 (6 bases). Germline CDR1 is KGHSH and CDR2 is LQKENI. V was cut by 1 base and J by 3 bases, with 13 bases left in between. The CDR3 is made up of 15 amino acids.

The chain uses TRBV9 and TRBJ1-2; tentative D call: TRBD1 (6 bases). Looked up from germline, CDR1 is SGDLS and CDR2 is YYNGEE. The CDR3 contains 14 residues. Trimming stripped 4 bases from V and 4 bases from J, with 14 bases between. The CDR3 coding sequence is TGTGCCAGCAGCCGGACAGTGAGTACCTATGGCTACACCTTC. This codes for CASSRTVSTYGYTF. Supplemented by reference TRBV9 and TRBJ1-2, the full variable domain reads DSGVTQTPKHLITATGQRVTLRCSPRSGDLSVYWYQQSLDQGLQFLIQYYNGEERAKGNILERFSAQQFPDLHSELNLSSLELGDSALYFCASSRTVSTYGYTFGSGTRLTVV.

This rearrangement joins TRBV7-9 to TRBJ2-1, with 11 positions matching TRBD2. The germline gives CDR1 SEHNR, CDR2 FQNEAQ (reference sequence). CDR3 length: 16 amino acids. V dropped 4 bases and J dropped 7; count of bases not matched to a gene: 9. DNA for the CDR3: TGTGCCAGCAGCTCGGGGGCTAGCGGGAGGATAAATGAGCAGTTCTTC. Protein sequence: CASSSGASGRINEQFF.

This clone was counted a few times. This chain uses TRBV9 with TRBJ2-7; D gene uncertain. CDR1 is SGDLS, CDR2 YYNGEE, per germline. V gave up 0 bases and J gave up 0 bases, with 4 bases separating them. The CDR3 spans 13 residues. CDR3 sequence (DNA): TGTGCCAGCAGCGTAGGGAGCTCCTACGAGCAGTACTTC. This sequence encodes CASSVGSSYEQYF. Full variable domain (rest looked up from reference TRBV9 and TRBJ2-7): DSGVTQTPKHLITATGQRVTLRCSPRSGDLSVYWYQQSLDQGLQFLIQYYNGEERAKGNILERFSAQQFPDLHSELNLSSLELGDSALYFCASSVGSSYEQYFGPGTRLTVT.

The chain carries TRBV28 and TRBJ2-6; D is unresolved. The CDR3 loop spans 14 amino acids. Germline values: CDR1 MDHEN, CDR2 SYDVKM. Between the trimmed V and J ends, which lost 7 bases and 0 bases, there was a span of 7 bases. CDR3 DNA sequence: TGTGCCAGCAATCGGTTCTCTGGGGCCAACGTCCTGACTTTC. Its translation is CASNRFSGANVLTF.

This clone was seen a few times. The chain joins TRBV9 to TRBJ1-4, with 10 positions matching TRBD1. The CDR3 contains 16 residues. Germline-derived CDR1 and CDR2 are SGDLS and YYNGEE. J gave up 8 bases and V 0 bases, and 7 bases lay outside the gene matches. The CDR3 DNA reads TGTGCCAGCAGCGTAGGAGGGACAGGGGCCGAAGAAAAACTGTTTTTT. Its protein is CASSVGGTGAEEKLFF.

The chain combines TRBV6-2 or TRBV6-3 with TRBJ2-7; 7 bases agree with TRBD2. The CDR3 sequence is 15 residues long. Germline values: CDR1 MNHEY, CDR2 SVGEGT. V lost 0 bases and J lost 3; bases outside the gene matches: 5. The CDR3 here is CASSYSTSSLYEQYF. Here the CDR3 DNA reads TGTGCCAGCAGTTACTCGACTAGCTCCCTCTACGAGCAGTACTTC.

The rearrangement links TRBV5-8 to TRBJ1-5, with D uncertain. CDR1 and CDR2 from the germline V gene are SGHTS and YDEGEE. CDR3 length equals 15 residues. V lost 4 bases and J 0 bases, leaving 11 bases between the germline ends. The CDR3 spells CASSTGVNSNQPQHF. CDR3 nucleotide sequence: TGTGCCAGCAGCACCGGGGTTAATAGCAATCAGCCCCAGCATTTT.

The chain recombines TRBV28 with TRBJ2-7, with TRBD1 matching over 12 bases. The V and J ends lost 6 bases and 5 bases, in that order; junction bases with no gene match: 17. This CDR3 region has 18 residues. The germline CDR1 and CDR2 sequences are MDHEN and SYDVKM. The CDR3 DNA reads TGTGCCAGCAGCCTGTTGAGGGGGACAGGGGGCGAGTTGGACGAGCAGTACTTC. Translating it yields CASSLLRGTGGELDEQYF.

V is TRBV7-2 and J is TRBJ1-5; maybe TRBD1 (6 bases). Trimming shortened V by 5 bases and J by 7 bases, and 15 bases separated the two germline ends. Germline CDR1 SGHTA, CDR2 FQGNSA. The CDR3 totals 14 residues. The CDR3 loop reads CASSLLGGQQPQHF. CDR3 in DNA: TGTGCCAGCAGCCTCCTGGGGGGGCAACAGCCCCAGCATTTT.

The V gene is TRBV6-5, the J gene TRBJ2-3; a possible D gene is TRBD2 (5 bases). V lost 8 bases to trimming and J lost 0 bases, with 15 bases between them. Germline V gene data show CDR1 as MNHEY and CDR2 as SVGAGI. CDR3 length: 15 amino acids. The CDR3 region has the DNA TGTGCCAGCCGAAGGAGCGGCTATAGCACAGATACGCAGTATTTT. Protein: CASRRSGYSTDTQYF.

The V gene is TRBV6-6, the J gene TRBJ1-3; perhaps TRBD1 as D (5 bases). Trimming shortened V by 5 bases and J by 5 bases, and 25 bases separated the two germline ends. This CDR3 comprises 18 residues. Germline CDR1 MNHNY, CDR2 SVGAGI (reference sequence). The chain's CDR3 is CASSPPVVGRPGRNTIYF. CDR3 DNA: TGTGCCAGCAGTCCCCCGGTGGTGGGGCGCCCGGGTAGAAACACCATATATTTT.

The chain joins TRBV7-2 to TRBJ2-5, with 7 nucleotides matching TRBD1. CDR1 is SGHTA and CDR2 is FQGNSA in the germline V gene. V dropped 6 bases and J dropped 2; count of bases not matched to a gene: 9. The CDR3 loop spans 15 amino acids. Here the CDR3 reads CASRSGTALQETQYF. As DNA, the CDR3 is TGTGCCAGCAGAAGTGGGACAGCCCTTCAAGAGACCCAGTACTTC.

J is TRBJ1-4 and V is TRBV19; TRBD1 matches at 10 bases. The CDR3 runs to 17 residues. V shed 3 bases and J 7 bases; nucleotides not matched to a gene: 11. Germline CDR1 and CDR2: LNHDA and SQIVND (reference sequence). This CDR3 reads CASSMPGQGSRAEKLFF. The CDR3 DNA follows: TGTGCCAGTAGTATGCCGGGACAGGGGTCCCGGGCTGAAAAACTGTTTTTT.

This chain uses TRBV28 with TRBJ2-4; 7 bases are shared with TRBD1. This CDR3 spans 14 amino acids. V shed 6 bases, J shed 0 bases, and the junction held 2 bases outside the gene matches. CDR1 is MDHEN and CDR2 is SYDVKM in the germline V gene. CDR3 protein: CASRQGSAKNIQYF. The CDR3 nucleotides read TGTGCCAGCAGACAGGGGTCAGCCAAAAACATTCAGTACTTC. Full variable domain (missing parts from reference TRBV28 and TRBJ2-4): DVKVTQSSRYLVKRTGEKVFLECVQDMDHENMFWYRQDPGLGLRLIYFSYDVKMKEKGDIPEGYSVSREKKERFSLILESASTNQTSMYLCASRQGSAKNIQYFGAGTRLSVL.

This chain links TRBV28 with TRBJ1-2; D gene ambiguous. CDR3 length: 13 amino acids. Trimming cost V 8 bases and J 0 bases, with 10 bases left between them. The germline CDR1 and CDR2 sequences are MDHEN and SYDVKM. CDR3 loop: CASRGWPNYGYTF. The CDR3 nucleotides read TGTGCCAGCCGGGGTTGGCCTAACTATGGCTACACCTTC.

The rearrangement links TRBV11-3 to TRBJ2-2, with D perhaps matching TRBD2 (6 bases). Trimming stripped 5 bases from V and 8 bases from J, with 21 bases between. The CDR3 has 16 residues. Germline V gives CDR1 SGHNT, CDR2 YENEEA. The CDR3 nucleotides are TGTGCCAGCAGCACCCGGGACTCATCTACCCCGGGGGAGCTGTTTTTT. Translated: CASSTRDSSTPGELFF.

The J gene is TRBJ1-4, the V gene TRBV3-1 (or the pseudogene TRBV3-2); the match to TRBD1 covers 7 bases. V shed 1 base, J shed 8 bases, and the junction held 7 bases outside the gene matches. The CDR3 is 15 residues long. The V gene's germline CDR1 is LGHDT and CDR2 YNNKEL (reference sequence). The CDR3, as DNA: TGTGCCAGCAGCCAAGCCAGACAGGGTGGGGAAAAACTGTTTTTT. Amino acid sequence: CASSQARQGGEKLFF.

The chain combines TRBV10-3 with TRBJ2-7; a weak D match, TRBD2 (7 bases). This CDR3 has 13 amino acids. Trimming shortened V by 6 bases and J by 5 bases, and 14 bases separated the two germline ends. Germline assignment: CDR1 ENHRY and CDR2 SYGVKD. The CDR3 here is CAIRRGGSDEQYF. CDR3 DNA: TGTGCCATCAGGAGGGGGGGATCGGACGAGCAGTACTTC.

A note on this clone: The sample contains more than one DNA sequence encoding this CDR3. The chain is built from TRBV28 and TRBJ1-5, with 8 bases identical to TRBD1. This CDR3 spans 14 amino acids. With 5 bases clipped from V and 2 bases from J, the junction kept 2 bases outside the gene matches. Germline CDR1 MDHEN, CDR2 SYDVKM. The CDR3 DNA reads TGTGCCAGCAGTCCGGGACAGGGCAATCAGCCCCAGCATTTT. It specifies CASSPGQGNQPQHF.